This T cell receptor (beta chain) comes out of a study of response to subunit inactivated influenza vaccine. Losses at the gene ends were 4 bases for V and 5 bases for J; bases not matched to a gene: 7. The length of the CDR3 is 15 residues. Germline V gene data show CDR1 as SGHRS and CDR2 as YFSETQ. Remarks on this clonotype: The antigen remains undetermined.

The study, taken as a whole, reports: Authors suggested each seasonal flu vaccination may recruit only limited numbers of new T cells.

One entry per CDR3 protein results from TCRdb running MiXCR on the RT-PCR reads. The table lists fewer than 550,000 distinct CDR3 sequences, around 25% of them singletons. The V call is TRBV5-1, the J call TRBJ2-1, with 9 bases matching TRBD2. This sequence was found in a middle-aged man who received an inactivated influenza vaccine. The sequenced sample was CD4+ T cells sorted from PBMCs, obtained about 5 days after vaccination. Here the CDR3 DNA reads TGCGCCAGCAGCCTGGGGGCGGGAGGGGACAATGAGCAGTTCTTC. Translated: CASSLGAGGDNEQFF.